This section outlines one T cell receptor (beta chain) sequence together with its context. Its recognized antigen is unknown. Per-base qualities were not stored, and no clone one base away is much larger. V is cut by 3 bases and J by 9 bases, and the space between the germline ends is 24 bases. CDR1 is given as SGHNT and CDR2 as YYREEE, both from the germline V gene (reference sequence). The CDR3 runs 16 residues from the cysteine to the phenylalanine. The read is trimmed to its CDR3 DNA, 48 bases read in frame from base 1. PBMCs were isolated by density centrifugation and stained for CD3, CD4 and CD8, and CD4+ and CD8+ T cells were sorted on a FACSAria. Scalp biopsies and blood samples were obtained from unaffected controls. This entry belongs to a study of CD8+ T cells in alopecia areata (dated by TCRdb to the late 2010s). Regarding the research as a whole: High-throughput TCRbeta sequencing was used to examine T cell clonal expansion in alopecia areata in both the C3H/HeJ mouse model and human patients. TCRbeta CDR3 regions were amplified by immunoSEQ multiplex PCR with 35 Vbeta forward and 13 Jbeta reverse primers. Scalp clonality was compared among normal scalp (n=4), patchy alopecia areata scalp (n=8), and alopecia totalis/universalis scalp (n=8). RNA was obtained with the PAXgene miRNA kit for fixed scalp, the miRNeasy kit for PBMCs, and the RNeasy kit for mouse skin. Scalp tissue and sorted CD4+ and CD8+ peripheral blood T cells from patchy and totalis/universalis alopecia areata patients and from healthy controls were covered by human TCRbeta sequencing.

General conclusions and limits of the study: Resident alphabeta T cells in normal human skin are also sequenced, complicating scalp TCR repertoire analysis, unlike mouse skin dominated by gammadelta T cells. Higher clonality and more expanded CD8+ clones were observed in lesional scalp than in normal scalp, particularly in alopecia totalis/universalis, a finding suggestive of antigenic drive. TCR sequences shared between patients were less clear than in mice, possibly partly because of HLA diversity in the patient population.

Libraries were constructed by the immunoSEQ multiplex PCR assay. To provide template for TCR sequencing, every sample had RNA extracted and reverse transcribed into cDNA. First-strand cDNA was synthesized using SuperScript III with a 2:1 mix of oligo-dT and random hexamers. A synthetic immune receptor repertoire was used to gauge amplification bias, and whatever bias remained was removed computationally. Regarding the original processing steps: After raw reads were preprocessed to remove errors, the CDR3 was defined following IMGT conventions as running from the conserved cysteine to phenylalanine. Clonality was calculated as 1 minus Shannon entropy normalized by log2 of the number of productive unique TCRs. CD4 or CD8 identity of scalp clones was inferred by cross-referencing scalp TCRbeta sequences with sorted blood CD4 and CD8 repertoires. TCRdb took this table from immuneACCESS and kept in-frame rearrangements with V and J called. Such tables lack part of the clones; where checked against another copy, unresolved V genes explain under half of the gap, and the rest is unexplained. The V and J calls and clone size come from that table; D and trimming were worked out from the DNA. This sample has some 200,000 clones in its table, and just over 55% of those were observed once. 4.9% of the sample is held by the ten biggest clonotypes.

Input material: CD8+ T cells sorted from blood. The sequence is built from TRBV5-4 and TRBJ1-2; a tentative D call is TRBD1 (6 bases match). The receptor comes from a human donor in good health. The CDR3 reads as follows: CASSSGTLGPNRSYTF. The DNA sequence follows: TGTGCCAGCAGCTCGGGGACATTGGGGCCAAATAGAAGCTACACCTTC.